This TCR beta chain comes out of a study of blood T cell repertoires in COVID-19. In the study overall: Donors in the United States, Italy and Spain gave samples during acute or convalescent COVID-19. T cells, B-cell-depleted T cells, or PBMCs provided the cDNA or gDNA that served as material.

Trimming took off 9 bases at V and 5 bases at J, with 22 bases between the two ends. The CDR3 is made up of 15 amino acids. The V gene's germline CDR1 is MNHEY and CDR2 SVGAGI. Under the authors' procedure: Reference gene primer amplification in the assay estimated nucleated cell counts. The data were produced by immunoSEQ multiplex PCR, yet TCRdb's version contains in-frame clones alone and is incomplete. The D gene and trimming were derived from the DNA, and the V and J assignments and clone size from that table. The sample has 60,000 to 75,000 clones, 80% to 90% seen once. The V gene is TRBV6-5, the J gene TRBJ1-2, with D unclear. The sequence was collected from a man over 45 with active COVID-19. Input material: peripheral blood. CDR3 region: CASSRYGLVRYGYTF. The CDR3 region has the DNA TGTGCCAGTTCAAGGTACGGGTTAGTTAGGTATGGCTACACCTTC.